The sequence of this TCR beta chain was determined in a study of lymphopenia after photon versus proton radiotherapy. Study-level findings and limits: Photon-treated patients lost naive T cells and TCR diversity; proton-treated stayed stable. Oligoclonal CD8+ Temra expansion after nadir drove photon patients' diversity drop.

As concerns this clone: Its antigen remains unknown.

CDR3 size: 16 residues. Germline V CDR1 and CDR2: MDHEN, SYDVKM. The germline V and J ends were trimmed by 3 bases and 1 base, with 13 bases remaining between them. The repertoire was sequenced with immunoSEQ multiplex PCR; TCRdb's copy has only in-frame clones and lacks some. Seen here are 65,000 to 90,000 clones, less than 95% observed once, and the top ten hold around 2.2%. The TCR sequence derives from a woman aged 40 to 50 with cholangiocarcinoma. J is TRBJ1-5 and V is TRBV28; no clear D gene. Sample: peripheral blood, taken from a patient treated with photon-based radiotherapy. CDR3 in amino acids: CASSFDPEASNQPQHF. CDR3 sequence (DNA): TGTGCCAGCAGTTTCGATCCCGAAGCGAGCAATCAGCCCCAGCATTTT.